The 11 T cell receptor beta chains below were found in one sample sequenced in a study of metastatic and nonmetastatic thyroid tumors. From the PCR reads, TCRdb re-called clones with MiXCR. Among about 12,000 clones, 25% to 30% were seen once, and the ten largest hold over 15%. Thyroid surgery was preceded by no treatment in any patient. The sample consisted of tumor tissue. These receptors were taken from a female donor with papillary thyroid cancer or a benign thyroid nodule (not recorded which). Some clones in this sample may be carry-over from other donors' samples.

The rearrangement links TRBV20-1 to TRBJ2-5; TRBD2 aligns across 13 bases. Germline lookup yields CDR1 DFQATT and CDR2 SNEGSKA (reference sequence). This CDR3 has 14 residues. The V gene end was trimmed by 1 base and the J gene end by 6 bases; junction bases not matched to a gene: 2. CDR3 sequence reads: CSARGTSGGKTQYF. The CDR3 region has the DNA TGCAGTGCTAGAGGGACTAGCGGGGGAAAGACCCAGTACTTC.

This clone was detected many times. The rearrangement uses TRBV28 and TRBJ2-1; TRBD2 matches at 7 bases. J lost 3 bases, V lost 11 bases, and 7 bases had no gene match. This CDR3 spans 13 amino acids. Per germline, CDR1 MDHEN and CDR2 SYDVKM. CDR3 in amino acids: CAVAASGYNEQFF. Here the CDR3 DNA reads TGTGCCGTAGCGGCTAGCGGCTACAATGAGCAGTTCTTC.

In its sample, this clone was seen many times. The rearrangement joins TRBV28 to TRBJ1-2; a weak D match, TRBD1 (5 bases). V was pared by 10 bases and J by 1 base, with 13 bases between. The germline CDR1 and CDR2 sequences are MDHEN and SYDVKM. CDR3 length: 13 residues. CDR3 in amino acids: CATRGSLNYGYTF. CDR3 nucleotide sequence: TGTGCCACACGGGGCAGCCTTAACTATGGCTACACCTTC.

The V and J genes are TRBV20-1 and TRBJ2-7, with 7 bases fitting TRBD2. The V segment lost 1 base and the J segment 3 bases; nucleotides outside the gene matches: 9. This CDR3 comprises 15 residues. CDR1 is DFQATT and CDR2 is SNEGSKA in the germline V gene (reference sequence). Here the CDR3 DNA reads TGCAGTGCTAGAGTTTGGGGGAGGGCCGACTACGAGCAGTACTTC. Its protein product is CSARVWGRADYEQYF.

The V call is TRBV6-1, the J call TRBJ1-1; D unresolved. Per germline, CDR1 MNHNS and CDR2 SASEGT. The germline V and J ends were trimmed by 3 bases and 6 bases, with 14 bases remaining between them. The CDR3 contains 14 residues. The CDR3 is CASSDIPGVSEAFF. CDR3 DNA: TGTGCCAGCAGTGATATACCCGGGGTCTCTGAAGCTTTCTTT.

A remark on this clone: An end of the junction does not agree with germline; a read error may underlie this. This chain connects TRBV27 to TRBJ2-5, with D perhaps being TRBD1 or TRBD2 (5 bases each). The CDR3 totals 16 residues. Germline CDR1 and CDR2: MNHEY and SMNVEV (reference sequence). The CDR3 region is CASSPLYGTPYETKYF. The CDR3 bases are TGTGCCAGCAGTCCCCTCTACGGGACCCCCTATGAGACCAAGTACTTC.

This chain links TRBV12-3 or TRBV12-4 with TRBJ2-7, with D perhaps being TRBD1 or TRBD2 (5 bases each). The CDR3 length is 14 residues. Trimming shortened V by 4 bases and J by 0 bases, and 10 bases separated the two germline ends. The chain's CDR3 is CASSSRGFSYEQYF. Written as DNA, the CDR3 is TGTGCCAGCAGTTCACGGGGCTTCTCCTACGAGCAGTACTTC.

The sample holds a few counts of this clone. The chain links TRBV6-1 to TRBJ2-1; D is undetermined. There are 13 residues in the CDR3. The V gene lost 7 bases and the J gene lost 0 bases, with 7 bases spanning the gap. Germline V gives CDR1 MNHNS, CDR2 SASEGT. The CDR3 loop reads CASKSSSYNEQFF. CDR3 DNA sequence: TGTGCCAGCAAATCAAGCTCCTACAATGAGCAGTTCTTC.

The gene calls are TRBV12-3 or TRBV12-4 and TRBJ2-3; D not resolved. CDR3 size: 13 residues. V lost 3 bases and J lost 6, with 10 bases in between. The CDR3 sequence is CASSLRLVDTQYF. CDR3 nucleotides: TGTGCCAGCAGTTTGAGGCTAGTGGATACGCAGTATTTT.

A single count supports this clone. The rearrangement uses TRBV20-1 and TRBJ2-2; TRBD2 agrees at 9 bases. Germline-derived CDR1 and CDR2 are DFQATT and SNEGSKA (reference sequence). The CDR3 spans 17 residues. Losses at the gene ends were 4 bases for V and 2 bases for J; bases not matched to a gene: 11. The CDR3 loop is CSAIVGLAGINTGELFF. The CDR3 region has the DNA TGCAGTGCTATAGTTGGCCTAGCGGGAATTAACACCGGGGAGCTGTTTTTT.

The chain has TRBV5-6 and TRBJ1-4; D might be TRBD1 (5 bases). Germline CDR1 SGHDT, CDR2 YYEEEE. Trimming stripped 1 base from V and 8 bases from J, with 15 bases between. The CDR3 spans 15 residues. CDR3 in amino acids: CASSLTGPLGEKLFF. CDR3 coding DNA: TGTGCCAGCAGCTTGACGGGACCGCTCGGGGAAAAACTGTTTTTT.